This TCR beta chain is from a study of cytomegalovirus exposure and HLA in healthy donors (dated by TCRdb to about 2017). Regarding the research as a whole: According to an earlier analysis of 450 to 650 of the donors, about 179 million T cells yielded 120 million or so unique TCR beta sequences and about 280 Gb of sequence data. An early release covering roughly 640 HLA-typed donors comprised roughly 300 gigabases of sequencing data and around 86 million unique TCR sequences. Of the roughly 400 genotyped donors, 81% fell in the genetic ancestry cluster associated with self-reported Caucasian donors. The study aimed to test whether cataloging public T cell receptors could reveal signatures of past pathogen exposure. The study profiled the T cell repertoires of hundreds of subjects by immunosequencing and related them to cytomegalovirus serostatus. Besides the first cohort of 550 to 750 subjects, a separate validation cohort made up of some 110 different subjects was used. To predict cytomegalovirus infection status, the study combined high-throughput TCR immunosequencing, statistical association of individual TCRs with disease status, and machine learning. In a later analysis, previously published TCR beta repertoires from about 640 donors were re-analyzed and high-resolution HLA genotyping was added so that TCR occurrence patterns could be studied. Rather than drawing on any new phenotypic data, the later analysis identified candidate immune exposures from TCR beta sequences and the way those sequences occurred across donors. An earlier analysis of approximately 640 of the donors applied high-throughput TCR beta sequencing to assess whether each TCR beta V gene segment acted as functional or pseudogenic. Donor age, sex, ethnicity and CMV serostatus were collected together with the repertoire data. Genome-wide SNP genotypes for about 55% of the roughly 670 donors were used in a later genetic analysis, which treated that subset as a discovery cohort. Every discovery cohort repertoire had been produced on one sequencing platform. HLA typing covered class I and class II loci at four-digit resolution. Typing coverage varied by locus: roughly 629-630 donors for A, B, C, DRB1 and DQB1; 500 to 550 for DQA1; more than 600 for DPA1; about 450 for DPB1. About five DR-DQ haplotypes were handled as single units for association and clustering because linkage in the cohort was strong. Among about 360 genotyped donors of the cohort, an average of around 240,000 unique TCR beta nucleotide sequences were sequenced per donor, roughly 20% of them non-productive.

The V and J ends are trimmed by 5 bases and 2 bases, leaving 16 bases between them. Reading the germline V gene (reference sequence) gives CDR1 GTSNPN and CDR2 SVGIG. The CDR3 spans 14 residues, from the cysteine through the phenylalanine. The retained sequence is limited to the CDR3, 42 bases, with the frame set at the first base. The cohort comprised more than 550 healthy bone marrow donors. At the time of sampling, every cohort member was nominally healthy, though immune exposures that went unrecorded were likely present. The donor tested CMV seropositive and was one of the 289 seropositive cohort members. Each donor provided a peripheral blood sample, and peripheral blood mononuclear cells were used for TCR beta sequencing. The Qiagen DNeasy Blood Extraction Kit was used to extract genomic DNA from the blood cell samples. The sample holds a few counts of this clone. Its specific antigen is unknown. Within one base of it there is no much larger clone, and no base qualities were kept.

What the research found in general, with its limitations: It was suggested by the authors that the approach could potentially be generalized to other disease states and immunological phenotypes. Because HLA typing was missing for some donors at each locus, association tests included only the typed subset. This cohort had only TCR beta chains sequenced, and the lack of alpha or paired-chain data limited which features could be detected. A later analysis reported that several top co-occurrence clusters appeared linked to parvovirus B19, influenza, CMV and Epstein-Barr virus. Because counts were too low, some 17 rarely observed V segments, including chromosome 9 orphons, were left out of the earlier analysis of 500 to 750 of the donors. According to a later analysis, TCR association rates differed among HLA loci, with DRB1 alleles showing the most associated TCRs and HLA-C alleles showing the fewest. Most CMV-associated TCR beta chains appeared to be HLA-restricted in a later analysis, and the HLA associations seemed to be driven largely by CMV exposure. When HLA alleles, especially DR and DQ, strongly co-occurred, TCR associations were difficult to assign to individual alleles. Sequencing depth was assumed to be roughly uniform across donors in the presence/absence analyses, though that assumption may not hold. An earlier analysis of 587 of the donors showed that most TCR beta V segments appeared in productive rearrangements either about 87% or about 30% of the time, which broadly matched IMGT annotations. The sequencing pipeline was judged likely to have produced a cluster of highly shared sequence variants as a technical artifact. Correlated functional status among segregating V segments might be attributable to linkage disequilibrium, but an unknown experimental factor could not be ruled out. The classifier was reported to diagnose cytomegalovirus status with high specificity and sensitivity in both the original cohort and the validation cohort. Some IMGT-functional V segments, including TRBV6-2 and TRBV6-3, could not be told apart with the 87-base-pair reads, so those segments were excluded. In vitro tests confirmed that a few of the cytomegalovirus-associated TCR beta chains recognize cytomegalovirus antigens. CMV serostatus was the only immune exposure information available for the cohort. A further reported finding was that TCR beta sequences accurately predicted the HLA-A and HLA-B alleles for most subjects in the first cohort. At a false discovery rate of 0.05, a later analysis linked about 17,000 TCR beta sequences to specific HLA alleles. A later analysis found that HLA-associated TCR beta chains were more clonally expanded and had lower generation probabilities than equally common non-associated chains. In a later genetic analysis, fewer N-insertions in productive TCRs were reported among donors in an Asian-associated ancestry cluster than the roughly 670-donor mean. The study listed 150 to 200 TCR beta chains as associated with cytomegalovirus. Across donors, most TCR sequences were observed very rarely, whereas some public TCRs were present in many individuals. An association between a missense DCLRE1C variant and V-gene and J-gene trimming of TCR beta chains was found in a later genetic analysis and replicated in an independent cohort.

The protocol used for the library was the immunoSEQ multiplex PCR assay. The multiplex PCR relied on a mix of 60 forward primers for TCR Vbeta segments and 13 reverse primers for TCR Jbeta segments. A multiplex PCR assay on genomic DNA amplified the CDR3 region of rearranged TCR beta genes. The Illumina HiSeq System was used to sequence the amplified TCR beta libraries as 87-base-pair reads. The authors processed their data as follows. A later analysis tallied 80 million to 95 million unique TCR beta chains across the approximately 670 repertoires, and about 10 million of those chains were shared by two or more donors. A nearest-neighbor algorithm error-corrected the raw reads and collapsed the reads into unique sequences, merging closely related sequences to remove PCR and sequencing errors. CDR3 sequences were aligned to IMGT reference sequences to assign V, D and J gene segments. For a sequence to be retained, at least a six-nucleotide match to both a V gene segment and a J gene segment was required. A rearrangement was called productive if the CDR3 had no stop codons and remained in frame with V and J, and every other rearrangement was called non-productive. Following IMGT convention, CDR3 was defined as the stretch from the second conserved V-encoded cysteine to the conserved J-encoded phenylalanine. Sequences without an unambiguous match to a single V gene segment were excluded from the earlier analysis of a few hundred of the donors. An earlier analysis of almost 600 of the donors classified V segments as functional when productive rearrangements were above 56.7% and as segregating when the standard deviation between donors was above 5%. A statistical classification framework was built for diagnosing cytomegalovirus status from the catalog of TCR beta chain sequences. In a later analysis, V and J genes were assigned by comparing TCR nucleotide sequences against IMGT/GENE-DB human TR gene sequences. In a later analysis, CDR3 sequences and most-parsimonious VDJ recombination scenarios were assigned using the TCRdist pipeline. In a later analysis, each TCR beta chain was defined by its CDR3 amino acid sequence together with its V-gene family, and reads without a unique V-gene family were excluded. To address suspected cross-contamination and a sequencing artifact, a later analysis removed around 590 highly shared, low-generation-probability nucleotide sequences. In a later analysis, a clonal expansion index was calculated for each public chain from normalized within-repertoire ranks of inferred template counts. In a later analysis, generation probabilities were computed with a VDJ recombination model fitted to out-of-frame rearrangements, and the resulting probabilities were checked against IGoR. In a later analysis, hypergeometric tests were used to score TCR-TCR, TCR-HLA and TCR-CMV co-occurrence, with a repertoire-size bias correction applied to TCR pairs. In a later analysis, false discovery rates were estimated by permuting HLA or CMV assignments 20 times. A later analysis grouped co-occurring TCRs with DBSCAN, adding TCRdist sequence similarity when clustering within HLA-allele-positive subsets. Co-occurrence clustering excluded repertoires with fewer than 30,000 or more than 120,000 public chains, plus five with anomalous nucleotide sharing. In its TCRdb copy, this immuneACCESS table keeps in-frame sequences only and misses some clones. Where compared with another copy, unresolved V genes explain less than half of these, and the others have no known cause. V and J calls and clone size are those listed in that table; D and trimming were worked out from the DNA. The sample data list 59,000 or so clones, and less than 85% of these were observed just once. The top ten clones comprise roughly 7.1% of the sample.

The sequence links TRBV30 to TRBJ2-7; TRBD2 is a weak D gene call, 6 bases matching. What was sequenced was PBMCs. This TCR came from a man younger than 45 in good health and CMV-seropositive. The CDR3 has the sequence CAWDPGGTTYEQYF. The DNA sequence is as follows: TGTGCCTGGGACCCCGGGGGAACCACCTACGAGCAGTACTTC.